A single T cell receptor beta chain is shown here with its context. The entry originates in a study of OX40 agonist ivuxolimab in advanced cancers. Using immunoSEQ multiplex PCR, the repertoire was profiled, and TCRdb retains in-frame clones only, with some absent. The sample contains some 76,000 clones, 86% of which appear only once. Germline V lookup: CDR1 SEHNR, CDR2 FQNEAQ (reference sequence). The length of the CDR3 is 12 residues. V lost 2 bases to trimming and J lost 11 bases, with 10 bases between them. Sequences were derived from CD4+ or CD8+ T cells sorted from blood, sampled in a trial of the OX40 agonist ivuxolimab. The chain is built from TRBV7-9 and TRBJ2-1; D unclear. The TCR comes from an adult with an advanced solid tumor such as melanoma, head and neck, liver or kidney cancer. In DNA form, the CDR3 reads TGTGCCAGCAGCTTAAGAGCAGAGAAGCAGTTCTTC. Its protein product is CASSLRAEKQFF.